This entry concerns a single TCR beta chain. The repertoire was sequenced with immunoSEQ multiplex PCR; TCRdb's copy has only in-frame clones and lacks some. The sample holds 65,000 to 95,000 clones, just under 80% seen once. V shed 5 bases, J shed 8 bases, and the junction held 11 bases outside the gene matches. The CDR3 extends over 15 amino acids. Germline values: CDR1 MNHEY, CDR2 SMNVEV (reference sequence). This sample stems from a study of blood T cell repertoires in COVID-19. The TCR sequence derives from a man aged 60 to 69 with COVID-19, enrolled during active disease. The rearrangement links TRBV27 to TRBJ1-2, with TRBD1 matching over 10 bases. The specimen sequenced was peripheral blood. CDR3 DNA sequence: TGTGCCAGCAGTCTTCGGGACAGGGGCGTGGGAGGCTACACCTTC. Translated: CASSLRDRGVGGYTF.